Reported below is one TCR beta chain. The CDR3 runs 15 residues. V was clipped by 1 base and J by 4 bases, with 13 bases between them. In germline, CDR1 is SNHLY, CDR2 FYNNEI. The data are from a study of blood T cell repertoires in COVID-19. Profiled with immunoSEQ multiplex PCR; TCRdb holds only in-frame clones, not every one. The data hold roughly 250,000 clones, with approximately 90% observed a single time. The sample comprised peripheral blood. The clonotype originates from a woman in her thirties or forties with acute or convalescent COVID-19. J is TRBJ1-1 and V is TRBV2; D gene uncertain. The CDR3, as DNA: TGTGCCAGCAGTGAAGTTGGGTCAAGAGGCACTGAAGCTTTCTTT. This encodes CASSEVGSRGTEAFF.